This T cell receptor (beta chain) was captured in a study of blood T cell repertoires in COVID-19. On the study more broadly: Spain, Italy and the United States supplied samples that represented acute and convalescent COVID-19.

The assay was immunoSEQ multiplex PCR, and TCRdb's table has in-frame clones only and misses some. The data show 150,000 to 200,000 clones, around 85% seen once. The CDR3 length is 15 residues. Germline V lookup: CDR1 LNHDA, CDR2 SQIVND (reference sequence). With 4 bases clipped from V and 2 bases from J, the junction kept 5 bases outside the gene matches. Specimen: peripheral blood. This rearrangement joins TRBV19 to TRBJ2-7; TRBD1 agrees at 10 bases. The source of this sequence is a woman aged 55-70 years with COVID-19, enrolled during active disease. This chain's CDR3 is CASSRRGQGAYEQYF. In DNA form, the CDR3 reads TGTGCCAGTAGTAGACGTGGACAGGGGGCCTACGAGCAGTACTTC. Combining the CDR3 with reference TRBV19 and TRBJ2-7 gives the whole variable domain DGGITQSPKYLFRKEGQNVTLSCEQNLNHDAMYWYRQDPGQGLRLIYYSQIVNDFQKGDIAEGYSVSREKKESFPLTVTSAQKNPTAFYLCASSRRGQGAYEQYFGPGTRLTVT.